Below are 8 T cell receptor beta chains sequenced from a single sample in a study of T cell clonality in common variable immunodeficiency. Using immunoSEQ multiplex PCR, the repertoire was profiled, and TCRdb retains in-frame clones only, with some absent. The repertoire yields roughly 40,000 clones, none seen only once; the top ten contain around 2.8%. Sequenced input: peripheral blood mononuclear cells. Source of these receptors: a person aged 18 to 75 in good health.

This clone was detected many times. Read coverage stops 3 residues before the CDR3 terminus; the germline J gene supplies the remainder. The gene calls are TRBV7-6 and TRBJ2-3; TRBD2 matches at 10 bases. CDR1 is SGHVS, CDR2 FNYEAQ, per germline. Trimming cost V 3 bases and J 0 bases; bases outside gene matches: 9. The CDR3 runs to 18 residues. The covered CDR3 bases are TGTGCCAGCAGCTTGCTAGCGGGGGCGCGTGGTAGCACAGATACG. It translates to CASSLLAGARGSTDT. The whole CDR3 region reads CASSLLAGARGSTDTQYF.

In its sample, this clone was seen many times. The sequenced part of the CDR3 DNA is TGTGCCAGCTCACTATCAACTCAAGAGACC. It is translated as CASSLSTQET. The full CDR3 protein is CASSLSTQETQYF. The rearrangement joins TRBV18 to TRBJ2-5; the D is unclear. From the germline J gene comes the end of the CDR3, since the read stops 3 residues before it. Looked up from germline, CDR1 is KGHSH and CDR2 is LQKENI. This CDR3 comprises 13 residues. V was cut by 4 bases and J by 2 bases, with 8 bases left in between.

This clone was counted many times. The CDR3 goes on 3 residues after the read ends, and that part is filled in from the germline J gene. The same CDR3 arises from other DNA sequences in this sample as well. The rearrangement links TRBV18 to TRBJ1-3, with no clear D. Trimming shortened V by 0 bases and J by 2 bases, and 11 bases separated the two germline ends. The CDR3 spans 16 residues. Germline V gene sequence: CDR1 KGHSH, CDR2 LQKENI. CDR3 bases read: TGTGCCAGCTCACCACCGAGCGGAACTCCTGGAAACACC. Its protein product is CASSPPSGTPGNT. The whole CDR3 region reads CASSPPSGTPGNTIYF. Supplemented by reference TRBV18 and TRBJ1-3, the full variable domain reads NAGVMQNPRHLVRRRGQEARLRCSPMKGHSHVYWYRQLPEEGLKFMVYLQKENIIDESGMPKERFSAEFPKEGPSILRIQQVVRGDSAAYFCASSPPSGTPGNTIYFGEGSWLTVV.

This clone appeared many times. The read ends 3 residues early relative to the CDR3; the germline J gene fills the gap. V and J are TRBV20-1 and TRBJ2-2; 7 positions match TRBD2. CDR1 is DFQATT and CDR2 is SNEGSKA in the germline V gene (reference sequence). The V and J ends lost 0 bases and 1 base, in that order; junction bases with no gene match: 5. The CDR3 has 16 residues. The DNA read from the CDR3 is TGCAGTGCTAGAGAGGCGGGAGCGCGGAACACCGGGGAG. Protein: CSAREAGARNTGE. The full-length CDR3 reads as CSAREAGARNTGELFF.

This clone showed up many times. The read finishes 3 residues shy of the CDR3 end, and the germline J gene is used to complete it. J is TRBJ1-2 and V is TRBV20-1; D possibly corresponds to TRBD1 (5 bases). The CDR3 has 13 residues. The germline gives CDR1 DFQATT, CDR2 SNEGSKA (reference sequence). Deletions cut 6 bases from V and 2 bases from J, with 13 bases between. The covered CDR3 bases are TGCAGTGCCCGAAGACAGCCGAACTATGGC. Amino acid sequence: CSARRQPNYG. The entire CDR3 protein is CSARRQPNYGYTF.

This clone was seen ten or more times. From the germline J gene comes the end of the CDR3, since the read stops 3 residues before it. V usage is TRBV20-1 and J usage is TRBJ1-2; weak D call: TRBD1 (5 bases). Germline CDR1 and CDR2: DFQATT and SNEGSKA (reference sequence). Trimming pared 5 bases from V and 7 bases from J, leaving 14 bases between. This CDR3 comprises 12 residues. The sequenced CDR3 bases are TGCAGTGCTGCAGGGAGTCAGGGTGGC. This translates into CSAAGSQGG. The whole CDR3 is CSAAGSQGGYTF.

This clone was seen at least ten times. The CDR3 end is not reached by the read, which stops 3 residues before it; the germline J gene fills it in. The chain is built from TRBV19 and TRBJ2-1, with 12 positions matching TRBD2. The CDR3 sequence is 18 residues long. With V trimmed by 4 bases and J by 6 bases, 13 bases remained unmatched. Germline assignment: CDR1 LNHDA and CDR2 SQIVND (reference sequence). CDR3 amino acids: CASSRGLAGGPQFNEQFF. The sequenced CDR3 bases are TGTGCCAGTAGTAGGGGTCTAGCGGGAGGGCCGCAATTCAATGAG.

This clone was seen repeatedly, ten times or more. Read sequence stops 3 residues before the CDR3 end, and the germline J gene provides the missing end. This chain uses TRBV4-1 with TRBJ2-7; D may be TRBD2 (6 bases). The germline V and J ends were trimmed by 1 base and 3 bases, with 19 bases remaining between them. The CDR3 is 17 amino acids. Germline V gene sequence: CDR1 MGHRA, CDR2 YSYEKL. CDR3 DNA (partial): TGCGCCAGCAGCCAAGCCCAGGACTACTCCGGCTACTACGAG. Translating it yields CASSQAQDYSGYYE. The CDR3 as a whole reads CASSQAQDYSGYYEQYF.